Listed below are T cell receptor beta chains from one sample, sequenced in a study of T cells in Graves' hyperthyroidism and ophthalmopathy. One entry per CDR3 protein, called by TCRdb with MiXCR from the multiplex PCR reads. The profile shows 300,000 to 350,000 distinct CDR3 sequences, approximately 14% of them singletons. Sample: blood. These TCRs come from a woman in her twenties or thirties with Graves' hyperthyroidism. Both conserved end residues are part of each CDR3. A D gene is named only where the DNA matches it firmly. Not all rows give a size; the values are once, few, many and, for expanded clones, a class.

J: TRBJ2-1; D: NA; V: TRBV15; size: many; DNA: TGTGCCACCAGCAGAGGATCCGGAACTAGGGTTTTCAATGAGCAGTTCTTC; CDR3: CATSRGSGTRVFNEQFF
J: TRBJ1-2; D: NA; V: TRBV6-5; size: few; DNA: TGTGCCAGCAGTTACCTCCAGGGAAACTATGGCTACACCTTC; CDR3: CASSYLQGNYGYTF
J: TRBJ1-5; D: TRBD1; V: TRBV6-2/TRBV6-3; size: many; DNA: TGTGCCAGCAGCCCAACAGGGGGACCGATCAATCAGCCCCAGCATTTT; CDR3: CASSPTGGPINQPQHF
J: TRBJ2-3; D: NA; V: TRBV5-6; size: NA; DNA: TGTGCCAGCAGCTACAGCCCGATGGATACGCAGTATTTT; CDR3: CASSYSPMDTQYF
J: TRBJ2-2; D: NA; V: TRBV30; size: many; DNA: TGTGCCTGGACGGCAGGAGCGAACACCGGGGAGCTGTTTTTT; CDR3: CAWTAGANTGELFF
J: TRBJ2-5; D: NA; V: TRBV6-5; size: few; DNA: TGTGCCAGCAGTTACGGGCCACTACCAGAAGAGACCCAGTACTTC; CDR3: CASSYGPLPEETQYF
J: TRBJ1-1; D: NA; V: TRBV5-8; size: many; DNA: TGTGCCAGCAGCTTGGTAGCACATAGGAGGACTGAAGCTTTCTTT; CDR3: CASSLVAHRRTEAFF
J: TRBJ1-2; D: NA; V: TRBV6-1; size: NA; DNA: TGTGCCAGCAGCCTCTCGGACTATGGCTACACCTTC; CDR3: CASSLSDYGYTF
J: TRBJ2-1; D: TRBD2; V: TRBV19; size: NA; DNA: TGTGCCAGTGCCACCGCAGCGGGACTTTACAATGAGCAGTTCTTC; CDR3: CASATAAGLYNEQFF
J: TRBJ2-2; D: TRBD1; V: TRBV4-3; size: NA; DNA: TGCGCCAGCAGCCAAGATTGGGTCAGGGGGCGAGCCGGGGAGCTGTTTTTT; CDR3: CASSQDWVRGRAGELFF
J: TRBJ2-3; D: TRBD2; V: TRBV20-1; size: NA; DNA: TGCAGTGCTAGAGGGTTGCTAGCGGGCACAGATACGCAGTATTTT; CDR3: CSARGLLAGTDTQYF
J: TRBJ2-5; D: NA; V: TRBV3-1; size: NA; DNA: TGTGCCAGCAGCCACGAGGGGAACCAAGAGACCCAGTACTTC; CDR3: CASSHEGNQETQYF
J: TRBJ2-7; D: TRBD2; V: TRBV20-1; size: NA; DNA: TGCAGTGCTCCTGGACTAGCGGGACTTCCCGAGCAGTACTTC; CDR3: CSAPGLAGLPEQYF
J: TRBJ1-5; D: TRBD1; V: TRBV5-5; size: few; DNA: TGTGCCAGCAGCGGAACAGGGGGAGGTTATCAGCCCCAGCATTTT; CDR3: CASSGTGGGYQPQHF
J: TRBJ2-2; D: TRBD1; V: TRBV2; size: many; DNA: TGTGCCAGCAGCCGGGACAGGGGGCTAGATGGCACCGGGGAGCTGTTTTTT; CDR3: CASSRDRGLDGTGELFF
J: TRBJ1-1; D: NA; V: TRBV3-1; size: many; DNA: TGTGCCAGCAGCCCGCGGGGGGCGGCCCCTGAAGCTTTCTTT; CDR3: CASSPRGAAPEAFF
J: TRBJ2-5; D: NA; V: TRBV18; size: few; DNA: TGTGCCAGCTCACCCCCGACCCTCCCTCCAGAGACCCAGTACTTC; CDR3: CASSPPTLPPETQYF
J: TRBJ2-3; D: NA; V: TRBV28; size: few; DNA: TGTGCCAGCAGTCCCCCGTGGGAAGATACGCAGTATTTT; CDR3: CASSPPWEDTQYF
J: TRBJ2-3; D: TRBD2; V: TRBV12-3/TRBV12-4; size: many; DNA: TGTGCCAGCAGTTTGGGGGCCCTGACTAGCGGGCTTACAGATACGCAGTATTTT; CDR3: CASSLGALTSGLTDTQYF
J: TRBJ2-7; D: TRBD1; V: TRBV27; size: NA; DNA: TGTGCCAGCAGCCCACGACCGGGACAGGGGGCCTACGAGCAGTACTTC; CDR3: CASSPRPGQGAYEQYF
J: TRBJ1-1; D: NA; V: TRBV7-9; size: NA; DNA: TGTGCCAGCAGCTCCCCGAACACTGAAGCTTTCTTT; CDR3: CASSSPNTEAFF
J: TRBJ2-5; D: NA; V: TRBV14; size: few; DNA: TGTGCCAGCAGCCAAGAAGGAGGAGTAGCGGCCACTCACTTC; CDR3: CASSQEGGVAATHF
J: TRBJ2-1; D: NA; V: TRBV9; size: NA; DNA: TGTGCCAGCAGCGAGCACCCCGGGACCCCCGGGGAGCAGTTCTTC; CDR3: CASSEHPGTPGEQFF
J: TRBJ2-5; D: NA; V: TRBV5-4; size: NA; DNA: TGTGCCAGCAGCTTGGATCCAGGGGGGTTGGAGACCCAGTACTTC; CDR3: CASSLDPGGLETQYF
J: TRBJ2-7; D: NA; V: TRBV11-2; size: many; DNA: TGTGCCAGCAGCTCCGGACACGGCCTCTACGAGCAGTACTTC; CDR3: CASSSGHGLYEQYF
J: TRBJ2-3; D: NA; V: TRBV19; size: few; DNA: TGTGCCAGTGAGGAGGGTGGGACAGATACGCAGTATTTT; CDR3: CASEEGGTDTQYF
J: TRBJ2-5; D: NA; V: TRBV7-2; size: NA; DNA: TGTGCCAGCAGCCCTAGATCGTCAGAGTCGGGAGAGACCCAGTACTTC; CDR3: CASSPRSSESGETQYF